This entry is about one T cell receptor (beta chain). Antigen specificity is unknown. These data originate in a study of T cells in localized non-small cell lung cancer. Study-wide results and limits: Adjacent uninvolved lung had the highest clonality, suggesting focused antigen responses. Turning up in adjacent lung were a median 57 of the top 100 tumor clones. Higher blood T cell density went with longer overall survival.

This CDR3 spans 15 amino acids. Germline CDR1 reads SEHNR; CDR2 reads FQNEAQ (reference sequence). Losses at the gene ends were 5 bases for V and 5 bases for J; bases not matched to a gene: 5. Measured with immunoSEQ multiplex PCR; TCRdb has only the in-frame clones, and not every one. The table records 31,000 or so clones, approximately 90% of them present only once. J is TRBJ2-2 and V is TRBV7-9; TRBD2 matches 10 bases. The specimen comprised peripheral blood, sampled before any cancer treatment. The TCR was taken from a woman aged 35-75 years with stage I lung adenocarcinoma. Here the CDR3 reads CASSPSGGLTGELFF. The CDR3 coding sequence is TGTGCCAGCAGCCCTAGCGGGGGTCTGACCGGGGAGCTGTTTTTT. The whole variable domain, remainder taken from reference TRBV7-9 and TRBJ2-2, is DTGVSQNPRHKITKRGQNVTFRCDPISEHNRLYWYRQTLGQGPEFLTYFQNEAQLEKSRLLSDRFSAERPKGSFSTLEIQRTEQGDSAMYLCASSPSGGLTGELFFGEGSRLTVL.